The 5 T cell receptor beta chains reported below all come from one sample, sequenced in a study of memory CD4+ T cells and cytomegalovirus serostatus. The sort gate was single viable CD3+CD4+CD8-CD45RO+ cells for memory CD4+ T cells. Method: immunoSEQ multiplex PCR; TCRdb's copy keeps in-frame clones and lacks some. This table holds about 60,000 clones, less than 80% found once. The material sequenced was memory CD4+ T cells from blood. The receptors come from an adult in good health and CMV-seronegative.

This clone occurred once. The genes are TRBV7-2 and TRBJ2-1, with 8 bases aligning to TRBD2. This CDR3 is 14 amino acids long. The V and J ends lost 3 bases and 5 bases, in that order; junction bases with no gene match: 3. CDR1 and CDR2 from the germline V gene are SGHTA and FQGNSA. The CDR3 sequence is CASSLGLVHNEQFF. Here the CDR3 DNA reads TGTGCCAGCAGCTTGGGACTAGTTCACAATGAGCAGTTCTTC.

The chain combines TRBV5-6 with TRBJ1-1, with 7 bases that match TRBD1. Germline lookup yields CDR1 SGHDT and CDR2 YYEEEE. The trim removed 3 bases at V and 0 bases at J, leaving 11 bases unmatched. The CDR3 loop spans 17 amino acids. CDR3 loop: CASSSTGTAHMNTEAFF. The CDR3 DNA is TGTGCCAGCAGCTCGACCGGGACAGCGCACATGAACACTGAAGCTTTCTTT.

The table lists this clone with a few counts. The rearrangement joins TRBV5-1 to TRBJ2-3; D perhaps matches TRBD2 (6 bases). From germline, CDR1 is SGHRS and CDR2 YFSETQ. V gave up 2 bases and J gave up 1 base, with 11 bases separating them. The CDR3 length is 15 residues. The CDR3 protein is CASSFLPGGTDTQYF. In nucleotides, the CDR3 is TGCGCCAGCAGCTTTCTTCCGGGAGGCACAGATACGCAGTATTTT.

The chain has TRBV15 and TRBJ1-2, with unresolved D. CDR3 size: 13 residues. The V gene lost 4 bases and the J gene lost 1 base, with 7 bases spanning the gap. The V gene's germline CDR1 is LNHNV and CDR2 YYDKDF (reference sequence). CDR3 protein: CATSTSGNYGYTF. CDR3 DNA sequence: TGTGCCACCAGCACGAGCGGTAACTATGGCTACACCTTC.

The chain uses TRBV9 and TRBJ1-1; possible D gene TRBD1, 6 bases. V was cut by 5 bases and J by 6 bases, with 14 bases left in between. The CDR3 runs 13 residues. CDR1 is SGDLS and CDR2 is YYNGEE in the germline V gene. The CDR3 loop is CASSLEGDAEAFF. The CDR3 DNA follows: TGTGCCAGCAGTCTGGAGGGGGACGCTGAAGCTTTCTTT.